The 3 T cell receptor beta chains below were found in one sample sequenced in a study of cytomegalovirus exposure and HLA in healthy donors. It was with 60 Vbeta and 13 Jbeta primers that the PCR ran. Measured with immunoSEQ multiplex PCR; TCRdb has only the in-frame clones, and not every one. The repertoire holds approximately 190,000 clones, with approximately 85% as singletons. The sample comprised PBMCs. These receptors originate from a young woman in good health and CMV-seronegative.

This clone came up once. At one end, the junction sequence differs from germline, possibly due to a read error. V gene TRBV7-9 combines with J gene TRBJ1-4; D might be TRBD1 (6 bases). This CDR3 is 16 amino acids long. Germline CDR1 is SEHNR and CDR2 is FQNEAQ (reference sequence). Here the CDR3 reads CSSSLGGGPQGEKLFF. DNA of the CDR3: TGTTCCAGCAGCTTAGGGGGGGGGCCCCAAGGAGAAAAACTGTTTTTT.

This clone was seen only a few times. The rearrangement uses TRBV7-8 and TRBJ1-4; possibly TRBD1 for D (5 bases). This CDR3 is 14 amino acids long. V was clipped by 5 bases and J by 10 bases, with 17 bases between them. Germline V gives CDR1 SGHVS, CDR2 FQNEAQ. The CDR3 region has the DNA TGTGCCAGCAGCGCGTCGGGGGGACCCCGAAAACTGTTTTTT. It translates to CASSASGGPRKLFF.

This chain connects TRBV29-1 to TRBJ2-5; tentative D call: TRBD1 (6 bases). The CDR3 covers 15 residues. Germline-derived CDR1 and CDR2 are SQVTM and ANQGSEA. V lost 6 bases to trimming and J lost 1 base, with 18 bases between them. The CDR3 here is CSVKGRSGVQETQYF. In DNA form, the CDR3 reads TGCAGCGTAAAAGGACGGTCAGGGGTCCAAGAGACCCAGTACTTC.